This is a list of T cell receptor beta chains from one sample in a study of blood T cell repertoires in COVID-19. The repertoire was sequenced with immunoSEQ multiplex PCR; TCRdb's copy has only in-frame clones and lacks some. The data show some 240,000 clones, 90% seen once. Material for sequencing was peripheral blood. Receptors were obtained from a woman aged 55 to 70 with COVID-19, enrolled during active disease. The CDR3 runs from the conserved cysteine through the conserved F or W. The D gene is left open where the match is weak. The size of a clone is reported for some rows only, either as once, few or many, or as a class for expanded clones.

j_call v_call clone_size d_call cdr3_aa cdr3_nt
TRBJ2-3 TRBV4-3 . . CASSQGLSEVDTQYF TGCGCCAGCAGCCAAGGGCTCAGCGAAGTAGATACGCAGTATTTT
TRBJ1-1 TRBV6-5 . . CASRQEGTEAFF TGTGCCAGCAGACAGGAAGGCACTGAAGCTTTCTTT
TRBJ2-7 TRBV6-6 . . CASSPRYEQYF TGTGCCAGCAGTCCCCGGTACGAGCAGTACTTC
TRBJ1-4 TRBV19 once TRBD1 CASSIGTGPVGEKLFF TGTGCCAGTAGTATCGGGACAGGCCCCGTCGGTGAAAAACTGTTTTTT
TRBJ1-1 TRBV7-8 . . CASSRDATEAFF TGTGCCAGCAGCCGAGATGCGACTGAAGCTTTCTTT
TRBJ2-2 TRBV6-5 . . CASSADYTGELFF TGTGCCAGCAGCGCTGACTACACCGGGGAGCTGTTTTTT
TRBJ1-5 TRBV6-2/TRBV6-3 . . CASSYLPGQGYQPQHF TGTGCCAGCAGTTACCTCCCGGGACAAGGCTATCAGCCCCAGCATTTT
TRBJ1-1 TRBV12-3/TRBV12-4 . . CASSLVGGTEAFF TGTGCCAGCAGTTTGGTAGGGGGTACTGAAGCTTTCTTT
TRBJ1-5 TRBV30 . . CAWSYTVGNQPQHF TGTGCCTGGAGTTATACGGTGGGCAATCAGCCCCAGCATTTT
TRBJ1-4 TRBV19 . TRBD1 CASRTGQGSEKLFF TGTGCCAGTAGGACGGGACAGGGGAGTGAAAAACTGTTTTTT
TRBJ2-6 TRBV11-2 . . CASSPSGAGSGANVLTF TGTGCCAGCAGCCCATCAGGGGCAGGCTCTGGGGCCAACGTCCTGACTTTC
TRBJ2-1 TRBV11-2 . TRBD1 CASSQPDRNSYNEQFF TGTGCCAGCAGCCAACCGGACAGGAACTCCTACAATGAGCAGTTCTTC
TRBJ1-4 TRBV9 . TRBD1 CASSVGQGWEKLFF TGTGCCAGCAGCGTGGGACAGGGGTGGGAAAAACTGTTTTTT
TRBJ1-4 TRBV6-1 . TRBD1 CASSDNTIGQVGKASEKLFF TGTGCCAGCAGTGACAACACCATCGGACAGGTCGGAAAGGCCTCGGAAAAACTGTTTTTT
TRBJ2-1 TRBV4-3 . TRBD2 CASSPTKTGGHNEQFF TGCGCCAGCAGCCCAACTAAGACGGGGGGGCACAATGAGCAGTTCTTC
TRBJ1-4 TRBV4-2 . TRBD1 CASSSGQGNEKLFF TGTGCCAGCAGCTCCGGACAGGGAAATGAAAAACTGTTTTTT
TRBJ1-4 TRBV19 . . CASSREVGEKLFF TGTGCCAGTAGCAGGGAGGTAGGCGAAAAACTGTTTTTT
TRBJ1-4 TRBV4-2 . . CASSLDRTNEKLFF TGTGCCAGCAGCTTGGACAGAACTAATGAAAAACTGTTTTTT
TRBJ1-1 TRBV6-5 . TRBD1 CASSQETGFAEAFF TGTGCCAGCAGCCAAGAGACAGGGTTCGCTGAAGCTTTCTTT
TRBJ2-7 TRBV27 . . CASSLSAADYEQYF TGTGCCAGCAGTTTATCGGCAGCGGACTACGAGCAGTACTTC
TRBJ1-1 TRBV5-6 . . CASSLISSEAFF TGTGCCAGCAGCTTGATCAGTTCTGAAGCTTTCTTT
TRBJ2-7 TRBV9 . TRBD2 CASSRVSGVGYEQYF TGTGCCAGCAGCCGAGTCAGCGGGGTTGGCTACGAGCAGTACTTC
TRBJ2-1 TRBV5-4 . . CASSLKGGNEQFF TGTGCCAGCAGCTTGAAGGGGGGGAATGAGCAGTTCTTC
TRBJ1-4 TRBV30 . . CAWSVGEKLFF TGTGCCTGGAGTGTCGGTGAAAAACTGTTTTTT
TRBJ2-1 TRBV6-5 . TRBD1 CASLDRVFNEQFF TGTGCCAGCCTGGACAGGGTCTTTAATGAGCAGTTCTTC
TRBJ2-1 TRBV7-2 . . CASSPDWSEQFF TGTGCCAGCAGTCCTGACTGGAGCGAGCAGTTCTTC
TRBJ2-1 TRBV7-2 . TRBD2 CASSFTLAGSYNEQFF TGTGCCAGCAGCTTCACACTAGCGGGGTCCTACAATGAGCAGTTCTTC
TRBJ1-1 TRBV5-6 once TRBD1 CASTKDRAVLNTEAFF TGTGCCAGCACCAAAGACAGGGCTGTTTTGAACACTGAAGCTTTCTTT
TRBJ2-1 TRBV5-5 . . CASSVRDSSYNEQFF TGTGCCAGCAGCGTCAGGGATAGCTCCTACAATGAGCAGTTCTTC
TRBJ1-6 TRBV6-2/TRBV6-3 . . CASSYLGSNSPLHF TGTGCCAGCAGTTACTTGGGCTCGAATTCACCCCTCCACTTT
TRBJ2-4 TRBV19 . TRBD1 CASRDRGAAKNIQYF TGTGCCAGTAGGGACAGGGGCGCGGCCAAAAACATTCAGTACTTC
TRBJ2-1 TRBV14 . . CASSRTSGPSIEQFF TGTGCCAGCAGCCGTACATCAGGGCCTTCGATTGAGCAGTTCTTC
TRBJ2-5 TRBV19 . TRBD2 CASSWGGGPQETQYF TGTGCCTCCTCATGGGGCGGGGGGCCCCAAGAGACCCAGTACTTC
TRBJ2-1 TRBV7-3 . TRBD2 CASSIRGLAGANNEQFF TGTGCCAGCAGCATCCGGGGACTAGCGGGGGCTAACAATGAGCAGTTCTTC
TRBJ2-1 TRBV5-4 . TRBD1 CASSWGQGASNEQFF TGTGCCAGCAGCTGGGGACAGGGGGCTAGCAATGAGCAGTTCTTC
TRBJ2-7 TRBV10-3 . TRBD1 CAINRGLSYEQYF TGTGCCATCAACAGGGGCCTCTCCTACGAGCAGTACTTC
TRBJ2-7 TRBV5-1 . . CASSLGHSPYEQYF TGCGCCAGCAGCTTGGGCCACAGCCCCTACGAGCAGTACTTC
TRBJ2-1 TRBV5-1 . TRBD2 CASSLVISGGNEQFF TGCGCCAGCAGCTTGGTAATCAGCGGGGGCAATGAGCAGTTCTTC
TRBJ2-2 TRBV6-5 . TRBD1 CASSPNRGGTGELFF TGTGCCAGCAGCCCCAACAGGGGTGGGACCGGGGAGCTGTTTTTT
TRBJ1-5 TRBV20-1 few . CSASNRFNQPQHF TGCAGTGCTAGTAACAGGTTCAATCAGCCCCAGCATTTT
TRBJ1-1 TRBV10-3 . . CAISELVQGEAFF TGTGCCATCAGTGAGCTGGTTCAGGGTGAAGCTTTCTTT
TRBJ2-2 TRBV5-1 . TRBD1 CASSLVWRDRGYTGELFF TGCGCCAGCAGCTTGGTATGGAGGGACAGGGGATATACCGGGGAGCTGTTTTTT
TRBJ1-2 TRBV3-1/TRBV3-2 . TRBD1 CASSPDRTNTWDGYTF TGTGCCAGCAGCCCGGACAGGACCAACACCTGGGATGGCTACACCTTC
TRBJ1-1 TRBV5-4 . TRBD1 CASSPGQGALTPNTEAFF TGTGCCAGCAGCCCCGGGCAGGGGGCTCTGACCCCTAACACTGAAGCTTTCTTT
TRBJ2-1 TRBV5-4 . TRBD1 CASSLDRGSYNEQFF TGTGCCAGCAGCTTGGACAGGGGGTCCTACAATGAGCAGTTCTTC
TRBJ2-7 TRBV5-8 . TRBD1 CASSSSGQIYEQYF TGTGCCAGCAGCTCTTCGGGACAGATCTACGAGCAGTACTTC